The 23 T cell receptor beta chains reported below all come from one sample, sequenced in a study of blood T cell repertoires in COVID-19. Data came from immunoSEQ multiplex PCR; TCRdb stores just in-frame clones and leaves some out. The sample carries 400,000 to 500,000 clones, 88% recorded once. The sample was PBMCs or T cells enriched from blood (not recorded which). These receptors were taken from a woman between 40 and 50 years old who had recovered from COVID-19.

The chain carries TRBV18 and TRBJ1-1, with a tentative D call TRBD1 (6 bases). This CDR3 is 15 amino acids long. With 4 bases removed from V and 0 bases from J, the gap between germline ends came to 12 bases. The germline gives CDR1 KGHSH, CDR2 LQKENI. The CDR3 protein is CASSLPQGMNTEAFF. The CDR3 DNA sequence: TGTGCCAGCTCACTTCCCCAGGGGATGAACACTGAAGCTTTCTTT. The full variable domain, with the rest looked up from reference TRBV18 and TRBJ1-1, is NAGVMQNPRHLVRRRGQEARLRCSPMKGHSHVYWYRQLPEEGLKFMVYLQKENIIDESGMPKERFSAEFPKEGPSILRIQQVVRGDSAAYFCASSLPQGMNTEAFFGQGTRLTVV.

The chain carries TRBV21-1 and TRBJ2-7; TRBD2 was called by the table and not checked on the DNA. TRBV21-1 is an annotated pseudogene. This CDR3 region has 12 residues. CDR3: CASRAAEYEQYF. The DNA of the CDR3 is TGTGCCAGCAGGGCGGCCGAATACGAGCAGTACTTC.

This chain joins TRBV10-3 and TRBJ1-2; no reliable D call. The CDR3 is made up of 14 amino acids. Germline-derived CDR1 and CDR2 are ENHRY and SYGVKD. V shed 6 bases and J shed 7 bases, with 18 bases lying between them. For the CDR3, the DNA is TGTGCCATCAGGGATTTTGAGGCTTTACGTGGCTACACCTTC. This encodes CAIRDFEALRGYTF.

V and J are TRBV10-3 and TRBJ2-5, with 9 bases matching TRBD2. V gave up 10 bases and J gave up 3 bases; unmatched junction bases: 9. The CDR3 sequence is 14 residues long. Germline-derived CDR1 and CDR2 are ENHRY and SYGVKD. The CDR3 loop reads CATGQRLAEETQYF. The CDR3 nucleotides read TGTGCCACCGGGCAAAGACTAGCGGAAGAGACCCAGTACTTC.

V and J are TRBV5-1 and TRBJ2-1, with 16 bases aligning to TRBD2. Germline V gene data show CDR1 as SGHRS and CDR2 as YFSETQ. This CDR3 region has 17 residues. The ends lost 4 bases at V and 9 bases at J; junction bases unmatched: 10. This CDR3 is CASSPGTSGRALGEQFF. The CDR3 DNA follows: TGCGCCAGCAGCCCTGGGACTAGCGGGAGGGCCTTGGGTGAGCAGTTCTTC.

V usage is TRBV27 and J usage is TRBJ1-6; no clear D. The CDR3 runs to 13 residues. Trimming shortened V by 5 bases and J by 10 bases, and 12 bases separated the two germline ends. Germline V CDR1 and CDR2: MNHEY, SMNVEV (reference sequence). The CDR3 protein is CASSTNRNSPLHF. The CDR3 DNA reads TGTGCCAGCAGTACGAATAGAAACTCACCCCTCCACTTT.

This chain uses TRBV27 with TRBJ1-4, with D perhaps TRBD1 (5 bases). CDR1 is MNHEY, CDR2 SMNVEV, per germline (reference sequence). This CDR3 has 15 residues. Trimming took off 1 base at V and 2 bases at J, with 8 bases between the two ends. The CDR3 sequence: CASSLWGGTNEKLFF. Written as DNA, the CDR3 is TGTGCCAGCAGTTTATGGGGGGGGACTAATGAAAAACTGTTTTTT.

The chain couples TRBV6-6 to TRBJ2-7, with a possible D match to TRBD1 (5 bases). Germline V lookup: CDR1 MNHNY, CDR2 SVGAGI (reference sequence). Trimming shortened V by 5 bases and J by 7 bases, and 18 bases separated the two germline ends. The CDR3 spans 14 residues. Here the CDR3 reads CASSQRTGVGEQYF. The CDR3 DNA is TGTGCCAGCAGTCAGCGTACAGGAGTCGGTGAGCAGTACTTC.

This clone has just one count. The V gene is TRBV4-2, the J gene TRBJ2-3, with 7 bases lining up with TRBD2. The CDR3 covers 14 residues. Germline CDR1 and CDR2: LGHNA and YNFKEQ. V dropped 6 bases and J dropped 6; count of bases not matched to a gene: 9. The CDR3 region is CASRFFGGSDTQYF. The DNA of the CDR3 is TGTGCCAGCAGATTCTTCGGCGGGAGTGATACGCAGTATTTT.

In DNA, the CDR3 is TGTGCCACCCGATCGAGGGATCGCCACACTGAAGCTTTCTTT. Translated, it gives CATRSRDRHTEAFF. This sequence joins TRBV24-1 and TRBJ1-1; no clear D. CDR1 is KGHDR and CDR2 is SFDVKD in the germline V gene. Trimming removed 9 bases at V and 3 bases at J, with 16 bases between. CDR3 length: 14 residues.

The rearrangement uses TRBV18 and TRBJ2-5, with 11 bases identical to TRBD2. The germline CDR1 and CDR2 sequences are KGHSH and LQKENI. V lost 8 bases and J lost 5; bases outside the gene matches: 10. There are 15 residues in the CDR3. CDR3 amino acids: CASTELAGVRETQYF. For the CDR3, the DNA is TGTGCCAGCACCGAACTAGCGGGGGTGCGGGAGACCCAGTACTTC.

This clone occurred once. The chain couples TRBV7-8 to TRBJ1-2; D remains ambiguous. Germline V lookup: CDR1 SGHVS, CDR2 FQNEAQ. Trimming took off 1 base at V and 4 bases at J, with 7 bases between the two ends. The CDR3 runs 13 residues. CDR3: CASSLGAAYGYTF. The CDR3 nucleotides are TGTGCCAGCAGCTTAGGGGCAGCCTATGGCTACACCTTC.

The chain recombines TRBV30 with TRBJ2-5, with 8 bases lining up with TRBD1. The germline CDR1 and CDR2 sequences are GTSNPN and SVGIG (reference sequence). CDR3 length: 13 residues. V shed 1 base, J shed 5 bases, and the junction held 3 bases outside the gene matches. The DNA for the CDR3 is TGTGCCTGGAGTGAGGACAGGGTGGAGACCCAGTACTTC. Its protein is CAWSEDRVETQYF.

Details on this clone: The junction shows a germline mismatch at one end, possibly a read error. This sequence joins TRBV7-9 and TRBJ2-7; 8 bases match TRBD2. Germline V gene lookup returns CDR1 SEHNR and CDR2 FQNEAQ (reference sequence). This CDR3 region has 13 residues. This CDR3 is CASSPPLGGLEVF. CDR3 DNA sequence: TGTGCCAGCAGCCCCCCTTTAGGGGGACTAGAAGTCTTC. The complete variable domain, with remaining parts taken from reference TRBV7-9 and TRBJ2-7, reads DTGVSQNPRHKITKRGQNVTFRCDPISEHNRLYWYRQTLGQGPEFLTYFQNEAQLEKSRLLSDRFSAERPKGSFSTLEIQRTEQGDSAMYLCASSPPLGGLEVFGPGTRLTVT.

This chain uses TRBV18 with TRBJ2-1; 11 bases are shared with TRBD2. The germline V gene encodes CDR1 KGHSH and CDR2 LQKENI. The V segment lost 0 bases and the J segment 8 bases; nucleotides outside the gene matches: 6. The CDR3 covers 16 residues. The CDR3, as DNA: TGTGCCAGCTCACCACCCAGAACTAGCGGGGGTTATGAGCAGTTCTTC. This gives the protein CASSPPRTSGGYEQFF. Variable domain in full (rest from reference TRBV18 and TRBJ2-1): NAGVMQNPRHLVRRRGQEARLRCSPMKGHSHVYWYRQLPEEGLKFMVYLQKENIIDESGMPKERFSAEFPKEGPSILRIQQVVRGDSAAYFCASSPPRTSGGYEQFFGPGTRLTVL.

V usage is TRBV27 and J usage is TRBJ1-6, with D unresolved. Germline V lookup: CDR1 MNHEY, CDR2 SMNVEV (reference sequence). CDR3 size: 12 residues. V was trimmed by 8 bases and J by 8 bases, leaving 10 bases between them. The CDR3 reads CASSPVDSPLHF. For the CDR3, the DNA is TGTGCCAGCTCGCCGGTGGATTCACCCCTCCACTTT.

The chain combines TRBV27 with TRBJ1-1, with TRBD1 matching over 7 bases. The CDR3 runs to 14 residues. Germline values: CDR1 MNHEY, CDR2 SMNVEV (reference sequence). The trim removed 3 bases at V and 6 bases at J, leaving 7 bases unmatched. As DNA, the CDR3 is TGTGCCAGCAGTTTCTGGGACAGTGGCGCTGAAGCTTTCTTT. Its protein is CASSFWDSGAEAFF.

A few counts support this clone. The chain is built from TRBV19 and TRBJ1-1, with 7 bases lining up with TRBD1. This CDR3 contains 14 residues. Germline V lookup: CDR1 LNHDA, CDR2 SQIVND (reference sequence). V shed 3 bases and J 1 base; nucleotides not matched to a gene: 2. The CDR3 loop reads CASSIRTGNTEAFF. CDR3 DNA: TGTGCCAGTAGTATTAGGACAGGGAACACTGAAGCTTTCTTT.

The chain links TRBV7-8 to TRBJ1-5; TRBD1 matches at 10 bases. V shed 3 bases and J 0 bases; nucleotides not matched to a gene: 8. Germline lookup yields CDR1 SGHVS and CDR2 FQNEAQ. CDR3 length equals 18 residues. The chain's CDR3 is CASSFDGTGEISNQPQHF. In nucleotides, the CDR3 is TGTGCCAGCAGCTTCGACGGGACAGGGGAGATTAGCAATCAGCCCCAGCATTTT.

In its sample, this clone was seen once. V usage is TRBV7-9 and J usage is TRBJ1-2; D possibly corresponds to TRBD1 (5 bases). Germline assignment: CDR1 SEHNR and CDR2 FQNEAQ (reference sequence). The CDR3 consists of 13 residues. Trimming cost V 5 bases and J 10 bases, with 17 bases left between them. The CDR3 DNA is TGTGCCAGCAGCAGAGGGGAGGGTTTGGCCTACACCTTC. Its translation: CASSRGEGLAYTF.

The chain combines TRBV6-9 with TRBJ1-6, with D unclear. This CDR3 contains 15 residues. The germline V gene encodes CDR1 MNHGY and CDR2 SVAAGI. Trimming left V 4 bases short and J 5 bases short, with 12 bases between. DNA for the CDR3: TGTGCCAGCAGTTGGGGAGGTTCGGATAATTCACCCCTCCACTTT. Protein product: CASSWGGSDNSPLHF.

This clone was counted once. The chain joins TRBV4-3 to TRBJ2-1; TRBD2 matches 10 bases. The CDR3 consists of 19 residues. CDR1 LGHNA and CDR2 YSLEER come from the germline V gene. V shed 6 bases, J shed 2 bases, and the junction held 16 bases outside the gene matches. The DNA for the CDR3 is TGCGCCAGCAGTAATGGACTAGCGGCCGCCCAATGGCCCTACAATGAGCAGTTCTTC. It is translated as CASSNGLAAAQWPYNEQFF.

The chain joins TRBV28 to TRBJ2-7; D call uncertain. The germline V and J ends were trimmed by 7 bases and 3 bases, with 4 bases remaining between them. From germline, CDR1 is MDHEN and CDR2 SYDVKM. This CDR3 spans 10 amino acids. The CDR3 DNA is TGTGCCAGCAATCTCTACGAGCAGTACTTC. Translating gives CASNLYEQYF.